This T cell receptor beta chain was identified during a study of T cell changes during pregnancy in multiple sclerosis. Assay: immunoSEQ multiplex PCR; the TCRdb copy retains only in-frame clones and omits some. The data contain 69,000 or so clones, roughly 90% of them singletons. V was pared by 3 bases and J by 4 bases, with 5 bases of the junction left unmatched. The CDR3 totals 14 residues. The V gene's germline CDR1 is SGHTA and CDR2 FQGNSA. The material was CD4+ T cells from peripheral blood mononuclear cells, obtained in the third trimester of pregnancy. The TCR originated in a female donor in good health, enrolled as a control in a pregnancy study. The chain is built from TRBV7-2 and TRBJ1-1; TRBD1 matches 7 bases. The CDR3 sequence is CASSFDRAGTEAFF. DNA of the CDR3: TGTGCCAGCAGCTTCGACAGGGCAGGCACTGAAGCTTTCTTT.